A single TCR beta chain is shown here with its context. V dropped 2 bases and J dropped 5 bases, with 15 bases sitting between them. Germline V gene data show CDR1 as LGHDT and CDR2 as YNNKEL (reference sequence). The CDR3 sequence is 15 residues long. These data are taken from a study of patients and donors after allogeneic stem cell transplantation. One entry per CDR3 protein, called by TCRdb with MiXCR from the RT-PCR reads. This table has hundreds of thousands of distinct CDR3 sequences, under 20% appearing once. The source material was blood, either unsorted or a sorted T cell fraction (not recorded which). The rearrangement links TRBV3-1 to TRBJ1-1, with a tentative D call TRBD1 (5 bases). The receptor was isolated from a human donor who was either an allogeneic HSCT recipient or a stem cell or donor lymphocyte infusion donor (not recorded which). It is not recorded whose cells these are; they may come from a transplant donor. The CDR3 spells CASSQRGGRRTEAFF. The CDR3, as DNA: TGTGCCAGCAGCCAACGGGGGGGACGTAGAACTGAAGCTTTCTTT.